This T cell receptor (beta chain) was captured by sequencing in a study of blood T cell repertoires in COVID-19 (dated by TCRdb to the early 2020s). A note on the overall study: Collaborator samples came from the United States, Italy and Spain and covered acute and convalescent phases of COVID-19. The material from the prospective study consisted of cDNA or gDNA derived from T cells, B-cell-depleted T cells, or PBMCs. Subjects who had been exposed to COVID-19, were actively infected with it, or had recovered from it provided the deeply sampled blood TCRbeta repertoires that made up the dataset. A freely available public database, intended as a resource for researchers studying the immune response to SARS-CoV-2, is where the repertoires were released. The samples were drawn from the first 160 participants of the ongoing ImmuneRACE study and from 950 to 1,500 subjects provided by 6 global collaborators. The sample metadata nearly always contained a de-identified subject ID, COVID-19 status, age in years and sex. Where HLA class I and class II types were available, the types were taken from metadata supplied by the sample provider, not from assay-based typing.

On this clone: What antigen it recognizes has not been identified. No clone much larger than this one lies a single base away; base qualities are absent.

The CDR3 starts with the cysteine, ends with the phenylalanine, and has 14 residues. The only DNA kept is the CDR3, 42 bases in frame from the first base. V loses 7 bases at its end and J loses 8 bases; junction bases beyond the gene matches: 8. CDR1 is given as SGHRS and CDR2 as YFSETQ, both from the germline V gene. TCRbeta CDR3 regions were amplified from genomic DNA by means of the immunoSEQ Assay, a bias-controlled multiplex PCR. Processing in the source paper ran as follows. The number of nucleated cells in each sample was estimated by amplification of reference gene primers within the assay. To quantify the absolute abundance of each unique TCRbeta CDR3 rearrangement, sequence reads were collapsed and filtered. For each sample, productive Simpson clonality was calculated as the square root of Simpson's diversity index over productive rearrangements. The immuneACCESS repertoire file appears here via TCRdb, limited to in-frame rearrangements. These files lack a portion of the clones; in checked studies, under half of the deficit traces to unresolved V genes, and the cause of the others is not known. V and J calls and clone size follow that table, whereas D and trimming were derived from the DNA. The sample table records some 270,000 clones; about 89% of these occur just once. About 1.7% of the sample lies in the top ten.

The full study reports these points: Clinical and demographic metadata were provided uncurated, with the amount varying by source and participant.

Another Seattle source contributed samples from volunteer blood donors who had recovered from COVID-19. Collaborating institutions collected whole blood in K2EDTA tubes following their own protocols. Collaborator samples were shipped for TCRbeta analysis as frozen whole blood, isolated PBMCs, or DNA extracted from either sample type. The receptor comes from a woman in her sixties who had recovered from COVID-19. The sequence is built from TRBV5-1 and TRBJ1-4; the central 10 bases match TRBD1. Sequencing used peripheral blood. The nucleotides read TGCGCCAGCGGCCGACAGGGGGCGGAAGAAAAACTGTTTTTT. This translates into CASGRQGAEEKLFF. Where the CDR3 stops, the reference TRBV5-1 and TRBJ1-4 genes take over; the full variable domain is KAGVTQTPRYLIKTRGQQVTLSCSPISGHRSVSWYQQTPGQGLQFLFEYFSETQRNKGNFPGRFSGRQFSNSRSEMNVSTLELGDSALYLCASGRQGAEEKLFFGSGTQLSVL.